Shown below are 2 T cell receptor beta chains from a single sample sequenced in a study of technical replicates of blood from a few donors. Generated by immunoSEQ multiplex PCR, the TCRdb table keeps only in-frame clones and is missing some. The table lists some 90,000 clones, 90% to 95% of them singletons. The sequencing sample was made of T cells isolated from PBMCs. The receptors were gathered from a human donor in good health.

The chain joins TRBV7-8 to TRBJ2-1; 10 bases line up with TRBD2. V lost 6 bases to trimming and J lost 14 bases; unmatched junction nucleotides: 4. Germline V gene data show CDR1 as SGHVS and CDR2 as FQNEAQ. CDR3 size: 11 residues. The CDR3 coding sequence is TGTGCCAGCAGGGGGACTAGCGATGAGTTCTTC. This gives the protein CASRGTSDEFF.

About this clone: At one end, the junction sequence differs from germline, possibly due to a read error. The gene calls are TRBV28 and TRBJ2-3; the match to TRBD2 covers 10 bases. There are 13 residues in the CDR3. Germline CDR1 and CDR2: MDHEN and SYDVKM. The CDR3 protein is CASSLFLAGDSHF. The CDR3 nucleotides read TGTGCCAGCAGTTTATTCCTAGCGGGAGACTCGCATTTT.